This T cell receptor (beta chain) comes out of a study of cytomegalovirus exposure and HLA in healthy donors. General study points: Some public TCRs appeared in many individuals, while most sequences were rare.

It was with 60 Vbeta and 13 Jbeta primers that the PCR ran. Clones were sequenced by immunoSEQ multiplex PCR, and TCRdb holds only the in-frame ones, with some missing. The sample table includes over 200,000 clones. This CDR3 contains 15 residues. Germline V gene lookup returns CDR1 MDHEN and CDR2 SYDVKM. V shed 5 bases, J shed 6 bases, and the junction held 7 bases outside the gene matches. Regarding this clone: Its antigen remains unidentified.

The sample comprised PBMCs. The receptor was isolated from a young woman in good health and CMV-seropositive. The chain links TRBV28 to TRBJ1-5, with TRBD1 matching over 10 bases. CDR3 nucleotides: TGTGCCAGCAGTGCGCCGGGACAGGGGTTTCAGCCCCAGCATTTT. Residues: CASSAPGQGFQPQHF.